Below are 9 T cell receptor beta chains sequenced from a single sample in a study of cytomegalovirus exposure and HLA in healthy donors. The PCR had 60 Vbeta and 13 Jbeta primers. TCRdb's table, derived via immunoSEQ multiplex PCR, lists solely in-frame clones and lacks some. In the table there are approximately 100,000 clones, around 75% of which are singletons. Sequenced: PBMCs. The receptors were sampled from a woman aged 18-35 years in good health and CMV-seropositive.

This clone appeared a few times. The gene calls are TRBV5-6 and TRBJ1-1; TRBD1 matches 7 bases. The ends lost 6 bases at V and 0 bases at J; junction bases unmatched: 5. The V gene's germline CDR1 is SGHDT and CDR2 YYEEEE. The CDR3 is made up of 14 amino acids. CDR3 protein: CASNRGWMNTEAFF. Here the CDR3 DNA reads TGTGCCAGCAACAGGGGTTGGATGAACACTGAAGCTTTCTTT.

The chain combines TRBV7-7 with TRBJ2-6; possibly TRBD2 for D (5 bases). The CDR3 length is 16 residues. Trimming cost V 5 bases and J 2 bases, with 13 bases left between them. Germline V gene data show CDR1 as SSHAT and CDR2 as FNYEAQ (reference sequence). CDR3 amino acids: CASSLSPGAGANVLTF. The CDR3 coding sequence is TGTGCCAGCAGCCTCTCTCCCGGGGCTGGGGCCAACGTCCTGACTTTC.

The gene calls are TRBV7-9 and TRBJ2-1; 14 positions match TRBD2. Losses at the gene ends were 5 bases for V and 0 bases for J; bases not matched to a gene: 6. Germline loops: CDR1 SEHNR, CDR2 FQNEAQ (reference sequence). The CDR3 extends over 18 amino acids. The CDR3 region is CASSAGTSGGSSYNEQFF. CDR3 bases: TGTGCCAGCAGCGCCGGGACTAGCGGGGGTAGCTCCTACAATGAGCAGTTCTTC.

The chain couples TRBV6-5 to TRBJ2-7; 7 bases are shared with TRBD1. The germline V gene encodes CDR1 MNHEY and CDR2 SVGAGI. Trimming removed 5 bases from V and 0 bases from J; junction bases left unmatched: 7. This CDR3 has 15 residues. CDR3 sequence: CASSALGTASYEQYF. The CDR3, as DNA: TGTGCCAGCAGTGCCCTCGGGACAGCCTCCTACGAGCAGTACTTC.

The rearrangement uses TRBV7-2 and TRBJ2-5, with TRBD2 as a possible D gene (5 bases). CDR1 is SGHTA and CDR2 is FQGNSA in the germline V gene. V was cut by 5 bases and J by 7 bases, with 23 bases left in between. There are 16 residues in the CDR3. CDR3 sequence reads: CASSPLLGSGVGTQYF. CDR3 nucleotide sequence: TGTGCCAGCAGCCCCCTTTTAGGGAGTGGTGTGGGGACCCAGTACTTC.

The chain is built from TRBV7-2 and TRBJ2-3, with a possible D match to TRBD1 (5 bases). The V end was cut by 1 base, the J end by 0 bases, with 8 bases between. The CDR3 is 15 amino acids. Germline assignment: CDR1 SGHTA and CDR2 FQGNSA. The CDR3 loop reads CASSLVGVSTDTQYF. The CDR3 DNA reads TGTGCCAGCAGCTTAGTAGGGGTCAGCACAGATACGCAGTATTTT.

The chain combines TRBV7-9 with TRBJ2-7, with 8 bases matching TRBD1. Germline V gene data show CDR1 as SEHNR and CDR2 as FQNEAQ (reference sequence). The CDR3 loop spans 14 amino acids. Trimming cost V 5 bases and J 7 bases; bases outside gene matches: 10. This CDR3 reads CASSRGQGAREQYF. The CDR3 coding sequence is TGTGCCAGCAGCCGAGGGCAGGGGGCGCGTGAGCAGTACTTC.

CDR3: CASSRRLAGVSTDTQYF. The CDR3 coding sequence is TGTGCCAGCAGCAGACGACTAGCGGGAGTCAGCACAGATACGCAGTATTTT. V usage is TRBV9 and J usage is TRBJ2-3, with 12 bases that match TRBD2. This CDR3 is built from 17 residues. Germline loops: CDR1 SGDLS, CDR2 YYNGEE. V shed 4 bases, J shed 0 bases, and the junction held 6 bases outside the gene matches.

The chain joins TRBV7-9 to TRBJ2-1, with 11 bases aligning to TRBD2. In germline, CDR1 is SEHNR, CDR2 FQNEAQ (reference sequence). The CDR3 consists of 15 residues. With 5 bases clipped from V and 8 bases from J, the junction kept 8 bases outside the gene matches. CDR3: CASSGTSGSGDEQFF. The CDR3, as DNA: TGTGCCAGCAGCGGAACTAGCGGGAGTGGCGATGAGCAGTTCTTC.